The 24 T cell receptor beta chains below all came from one sample that was sequenced in a study of blood T cells in healthy people across ages. Then a second PCR, running roughly 6 to 12 cycles, was carried out with a sample-barcoded 5' primer and a J-beta primer mix. MiXCR, applied by TCRdb to the 5' RACE reads, yields one record per CDR3 protein. The sample has around 1,500,000 distinct CDR3 sequences; 28% are singletons. Sequencing was performed on blood. The receptors originated from a woman in her 30s in good health.

A note on this clonotype: The junction shows a germline mismatch at one end, possibly a read error. V and J are TRBV15 and TRBJ2-7; tentative D call: TRBD1 (5 bases). CDR1 and CDR2 from the germline V gene are LNHNV and YYDKDF (reference sequence). The CDR3 runs 13 residues. The CDR3 reads CATSRDTDNGQYF. In nucleotides, the CDR3 is TGTGCCACCAGCCGAGATACGGACAACGGGCAGTACTTC.

The chain recombines TRBV12-3 or TRBV12-4 with TRBJ1-4; D might be TRBD1 (6 bases). V dropped 5 bases and J dropped 8 bases, with 15 bases sitting between them. The CDR3 length is 14 residues. Written as DNA, the CDR3 is TGTGCCAGCAGTCCCGGGACACGGGGAGAAAAACTGTTTTTT. Its protein is CASSPGTRGEKLFF.

The V gene is TRBV12-3 or TRBV12-4, the J gene TRBJ2-5, with D maybe TRBD1 (5 bases). The V end was cut by 5 bases, the J end by 2 bases, with 12 bases between. The CDR3 is 14 residues long. The CDR3 nucleotides read TGTGCCAGCAGTCACCACAGGAATCAAGAGACCCAGTACTTC. It specifies CASSHHRNQETQYF.

V is TRBV29-1 and J is TRBJ1-5; D is uncertain. The CDR3 contains 14 residues. Germline CDR1 and CDR2: SQVTM and ANQGSEA. Trimming left V 4 bases short and J 1 base short, with 11 bases between. This CDR3 reads CSVVEGRSNQPQHF. The CDR3 nucleotides read TGCAGCGTTGTAGAGGGTAGGAGCAATCAGCCCCAGCATTTT. Full variable domain (remainder filled in from reference TRBV29-1 and TRBJ1-5): SAVISQKPSRDICQRGTSLTIQCQVDSQVTMMFWYRQQPGQSLTLIATANQGSEATYESGFVIDKFPISRPNLTFSTLTVSNMSPEDSSIYLCSVVEGRSNQPQHFGDGTRLSIL.

The chain is built from TRBV5-1 and TRBJ1-2, with 9 bases lining up with TRBD1. CDR1 is SGHRS and CDR2 is YFSETQ in the germline V gene. This CDR3 contains 14 residues. V gave up 5 bases and J gave up 7 bases; unmatched junction bases: 9. CDR3 residues: CASRIGTGMVGYTF. The CDR3 DNA reads as TGCGCCAGCAGAATAGGGACAGGGATGGTTGGCTACACCTTC.

As for this clonotype: A much more abundant neighbour one base away suggests this may be a read error. The V gene is TRBV4-3, the J gene TRBJ2-7; unclear D gene. Germline-derived CDR1 and CDR2 are LGHNA and YSLEER. With 0 bases removed from V and 5 bases from J, the gap between germline ends came to 11 bases. The CDR3 loop spans 14 amino acids. DNA of the CDR3: TGCGCCAGCAGCCAAGACGGCCAGGTTGACGAGCAGTACTTC. Protein sequence: CASSQDGQVDEQYF.

The chain couples TRBV10-1 to TRBJ2-6, with TRBD2 as a possible D gene (5 bases). The V gene lost 3 bases and the J gene lost 7 bases, with 7 bases spanning the gap. The germline gives CDR1 WNHNN, CDR2 SYGVQD (reference sequence). The CDR3 loop spans 13 amino acids. This chain's CDR3 is CASSDGVANVLTF. The CDR3 nucleotides are TGCGCCAGCAGTGACGGGGTTGCCAACGTCCTGACTTTC.

The gene calls are TRBV11-2 and TRBJ2-3; TRBD2 matches at 7 bases. The CDR3 runs to 15 residues. The V gene end was trimmed by 6 bases and the J gene end by 4 bases; junction bases not matched to a gene: 10. The germline CDR1 and CDR2 sequences are SGHAT and FQNNGV. In DNA, the CDR3 is TGTGCCAGCAGAAAGAGCGGGACCACCGCAGATACGCAGTATTTT. Translating gives CASRKSGTTADTQYF.

The CDR3 DNA follows: TGTGCCAGCAGCCCCAAAGAAGGGGGGCGCGCCTCCGAGAATGAGCAGTACTTC. It is translated as CASSPKEGGRASENEQYF. The V call is TRBV5-4, the J call TRBJ2-7, with D perhaps being TRBD1 or TRBD2 (6 bases each). V was pared by 4 bases and J by 7 bases, with 30 bases between. Germline lookup yields CDR1 SGHNT and CDR2 YYREEE (reference sequence). The CDR3 runs to 18 residues.

A few counts support this clonotype. The V call is TRBV5-1, the J call TRBJ2-5; TRBD1 matches 10 bases. Germline trimming cut 5 bases from V and 4 bases from J; bases unmatched to any gene: 5. The CDR3 spans 14 residues. CDR1 SGHRS and CDR2 YFSETQ come from the germline V gene. The CDR3 DNA sequence: TGCGCCAGCAGTAATAGGGACAGGGGAGAGACCCAGTACTTC. Translating gives CASSNRDRGETQYF.

This clonotype appeared a few times. For the CDR3, the DNA is TGTGCCAGCAGCTCACCCCGCCTCGGGGTTTCCTACGAGCAGTACTTC. Translating it yields CASSSPRLGVSYEQYF. This rearrangement joins TRBV13 to TRBJ2-7; perhaps TRBD2 as D (5 bases). The CDR3 has 16 residues. V was shortened by 4 bases and J by 1 base, with 17 bases between the two germline ends. Germline V gene sequence: CDR1 PRHDT, CDR2 FYEKMQ (reference sequence).

The chain employs TRBV5-5 and TRBJ2-7, with D possibly being TRBD2 (6 bases). V was cut by 4 bases and J by 4 bases, with 21 bases left in between. This CDR3 contains 16 residues. The germline V gene has CDR1 SGHKS and CDR2 YYEKEE (reference sequence). The CDR3 is CASSVGTGTRIYEQYF. CDR3 nucleotide sequence: TGTGCCAGCAGCGTAGGAACCGGGACTCGGATTTACGAGCAGTACTTC.

About this clonotype itself: A much larger clone lies one base from this, so it may be a read error. V and J are TRBV15 and TRBJ2-7; maybe TRBD2 (6 bases). CDR1 and CDR2 (germline): LNHNV, YYDKDF (reference sequence). CDR3 length: 16 residues. The CDR3 DNA reads TGTGTCACCAGCGAACGCAGGGACTCGAACTCCTACGAGCAGTACTTC. Encoded protein: CVTSERRDSNSYEQYF.

The chain couples TRBV3-1 to TRBJ2-1; 8 bases fit TRBD2. The germline V gene has CDR1 LGHDT and CDR2 YNNKEL (reference sequence). Germline trimming cut 1 base from V and 2 bases from J; bases unmatched to any gene: 7. This CDR3 is 17 amino acids long. CDR3 coding DNA: TGTGCCAGCAGCCAAGTTCGGCCAGCGGGGGCCTACAATGAGCAGTTCTTC. As protein: CASSQVRPAGAYNEQFF.

There are a few counts of this clonotype. The CDR3 DNA reads TGTGCCAGCAGTTCCGGGCGGATTCGCCTCGAGCAGTACTTC. Translation: CASSSGRIRLEQYF. The rearrangement uses TRBV6-2 or TRBV6-3 and TRBJ2-5; D is undetermined. The J call may be wrong; the DNA end is better matched by TRBJ2-7. CDR1 MNHEY and CDR2 SVGEGT come from the germline V gene. The CDR3 is 14 residues long.

The V call is TRBV9, the J call TRBJ1-2; D remains ambiguous. Germline V gene sequence: CDR1 SGDLS, CDR2 YYNGEE. V was trimmed by 0 bases and J by 7 bases, leaving 7 bases between them. This CDR3 has 12 residues. The CDR3 here is CASSVGVGGYTF. As DNA, the CDR3 is TGTGCCAGCAGCGTAGGGGTTGGTGGCTACACCTTC.

The chain uses TRBV20-1 and TRBJ2-7; 7 bases match TRBD2. The germline V gene has CDR1 DFQATT and CDR2 SNEGSKA (reference sequence). Unmatched junction bases numbered 16, after V lost 6 bases and J lost 5 bases. CDR3 length: 15 amino acids. CDR3 nucleotide sequence: TGCAGTGCCTGGGGAGGGGTTGGACCGGGGAACGAGCAGTACTTC. Protein sequence: CSAWGGVGPGNEQYF.

The V gene is TRBV5-1, the J gene TRBJ2-1, with TRBD2 identical over 9 bases. The V gene's germline CDR1 is SGHRS and CDR2 YFSETQ. Losses at the gene ends were 0 bases for V and 6 bases for J; bases not matched to a gene: 4. The length of the CDR3 is 15 residues. CDR3 coding DNA: TGCGCCAGCAGCTTGGCCGGAGCGGGGGGCAATGAGCAGTTCTTC. It translates to CASSLAGAGGNEQFF. Based on the CDR3 plus reference TRBV5-1 and TRBJ2-1, the full variable domain is KAGVTQTPRYLIKTRGQQVTLSCSPISGHRSVSWYQQTPGQGLQFLFEYFSETQRNKGNFPGRFSGRQFSNSRSEMNVSTLELGDSALYLCASSLAGAGGNEQFFGPGTRLTVL.

This chain links TRBV11-2 with TRBJ2-1; perhaps TRBD2 as D (5 bases). Per germline, CDR1 SGHAT and CDR2 FQNNGV. With 1 base removed from V and 15 bases from J, the gap between germline ends came to 10 bases. This CDR3 is built from 11 residues. CDR3: CASSLGRGGFF. The CDR3 DNA reads as TGTGCCAGCAGCTTAGGACGCGGAGGGTTCTTC.

V is TRBV28 and J is TRBJ1-2; no firm D call. The length of the CDR3 is 12 residues. CDR1 is MDHEN, CDR2 SYDVKM, per germline. V lost 7 bases, J lost 2 bases, and 8 bases lay in between. CDR3 nucleotides: TGTGCCAGCAACGAGGTGAACTATGGCTACACCTTC. It specifies CASNEVNYGYTF.

V usage is TRBV7-2 and J usage is TRBJ1-5, with D possibly TRBD1 on 6 matching bases. The CDR3 contains 15 residues. V was clipped by 5 bases and J by 3 bases, with 14 bases between them. CDR1 SGHTA and CDR2 FQGNSA come from the germline V gene. The CDR3 here is CASSRDIGINQPQHF. The CDR3 DNA is TGTGCCAGCAGCAGGGACATCGGTATCAATCAGCCCCAGCATTTT.

This clonotype has more than one count but fewer than ten. The V and J genes are TRBV9 and TRBJ2-5; the match to TRBD2 covers 7 bases. The length of the CDR3 is 13 residues. Losses at the gene ends were 3 bases for V and 5 bases for J; bases not matched to a gene: 4. Germline V CDR1 and CDR2: SGDLS, YYNGEE. In nucleotides, the CDR3 is TGTGCCAGCAGCGCGACTAGCTGGGAGACCCAGTACTTC. It is translated as CASSATSWETQYF.

Turning to this clonotype: A much larger clone lies one base from this, so it may be a read error. This chain connects TRBV10-3 to TRBJ2-3, with a tentative D call TRBD1 (6 bases). Germline CDR1 ENHRY, CDR2 SYGVKD. The CDR3 is 14 amino acids. Trimming removed 10 bases at V and 0 bases at J, with 14 bases between. The CDR3 reads CASTRDKSTDTQYF. The CDR3 bases are TGTGCCAGCACCCGGGACAAAAGCACAGATACGCAGTATTTT.

This clonotype was seen a handful of times. The chain is built from TRBV11-2 and TRBJ1-2; D is undetermined. CDR3 length equals 16 residues. Trimming cost V 7 bases and J 0 bases, with 18 bases left between them. CDR1 SGHAT and CDR2 FQNNGV come from the germline V gene. The chain's CDR3 is CASTPYDGLSNYGYTF. The CDR3 DNA sequence: TGTGCCAGCACCCCCTACGATGGGCTCTCTAACTATGGCTACACCTTC.